This TCR beta chain is drawn from a study of T cell repertoires in cytomegalovirus infection. Study-wide context: Public TCR beta signatures marked donors with CMV infection and the matching HLA.

The study's findings and limits: Pooled public TCR beta family frequency picked out CMV carriers with the relevant HLA. The ex vivo response showed dominance by HLA-C-restricted CMV-specific TCR beta clonotypes.

The CDR3 is 16 amino acids. J was trimmed by 4 bases and V by 5 bases; bases with no gene match: 8. CDR1 is SGHVS and CDR2 is FQNEAQ in the germline V gene. This clonotype was counted many times. Antigen: not known. TCRdb re-analysed the reads in MiXCR, keeping a single row per CDR3 protein. The data hold about 89,000 distinct CDR3 sequences, with 25% to 30% observed a single time. This clonotype was obtained from a human donor in good health (CMV status not recorded). Some clones in this sample may be carry-over from other donors' samples. Source: CD8+ T cells from cultured PBMCs, taken from culture after CMV antigen stimulation. V is TRBV7-8 and J is TRBJ1-4, with 9 bases matching TRBD1. CDR3 loop: CASSPPGQGYNEKLFF. As DNA, the CDR3 is TGTGCCAGCAGCCCACCGGGACAGGGATATAATGAAAAACTGTTTTTT. The complete variable domain, with remaining parts taken from reference TRBV7-8 and TRBJ1-4, reads GAGVSQSPRYKVAKRGQDVALRCDPISGHVSLFWYQQALGQGPEFLTYFQNEAQLDKSGLPSDRFFAERPEGSVSTLKIQRTQQEDSAVYLCASSPPGQGYNEKLFFGSGTQLSVL.